These T cell receptor beta chains were read from a single sample in a study of PD-1 blockade in classical Hodgkin lymphoma. Generated by immunoSEQ multiplex PCR, the TCRdb table keeps only in-frame clones and is missing some. The top ten hold about 18% of the sample, which has 20,000 to 25,000 clones, roughly 80% seen once. The sample in question was peripheral blood mononuclear cells (PBMCs), obtained before the second cycle of nivolumab. All receptors come from a human donor with classical Hodgkin lymphoma. Each CDR3 is given with its conserved first and last residue. The order of the fields is D gene, J gene, V gene, clone size, CDR3 protein, CDR3 DNA. A D gene is named only where the DNA matches it firmly. The listing skips clone size in some rows; elsewhere it reads once, few, many or a size class.

>TRBD2|TRBJ2-3|TRBV2|NA
CASRETSENTDTQYF
TGTGCCAGCAGGGAGACTAGCGAGAACACAGATACGCAGTATTTT
>NA|TRBJ1-5|TRBV19|NA
CASSKANQPQHF
TGTGCCAGTAGTAAGGCGAATCAGCCCCAGCATTTT
>TRBD2|TRBJ2-1|TRBV5-1|NA
CASSVGASGRADEQFF
TGCGCCAGCAGCGTGGGGGCTAGCGGGAGGGCCGATGAGCAGTTCTTC
>NA|TRBJ1-2|TRBV28|NA
CASSFAPSGGNYGYTF
TGTGCCAGCAGTTTTGCCCCCTCGGGAGGGAACTATGGCTACACCTTC
>NA|TRBJ2-2|TRBV21-1|few
CASSKAGPANTGELFF
TGTGCCAGCAGCAAAGCGGGACCCGCGAACACCGGGGAGCTGTTTTTT
>NA|TRBJ2-2|TRBV5-1|NA
CASRGIGTSNTGELFF
TGCGCCAGCCGGGGGATCGGGACTTCGAACACCGGGGAGCTGTTTTTT
>NA|TRBJ2-7|TRBV6-5|NA
CASSYTGSYEQYF
TGTGCCAGCAGTTACACAGGCTCCTACGAGCAGTACTTC
>NA|TRBJ2-5|TRBV29-1|NA
CSVEQETETQYF
TGCAGCGTGGAACAGGAGACGGAGACCCAGTACTTC
>TRBD2|TRBJ2-5|TRBV18|few
CASSPTGLAGEETQYF
TGTGCCAGCTCACCGACCGGACTAGCGGGAGAGGAGACCCAGTACTTC
>TRBD2|TRBJ2-1|TRBV19|NA
CATTEAGGPYNEQFF
TGTGCCACTACGGAGGCGGGAGGGCCCTACAATGAGCAGTTCTTC
>TRBD2|TRBJ2-7|TRBV6-5|NA
CASSSLGGAGGWQYF
TGTGCCAGCAGTTCCCTCGGTGGAGCGGGAGGTTGGCAGTACTTC
>NA|TRBJ1-2|TRBV19|NA
CASSGGQYYGYTF
TGTGCCAGTAGTGGTGGACAGTACTATGGCTACACCTTC
>NA|TRBJ1-5|TRBV6-5|NA
CASSYSIGQPQHF
TGTGCCAGCAGTTACTCGATAGGGCAGCCCCAGCATTTT
>NA|TRBJ1-2|TRBV28|few
CASSKAGRYGYTF
TGTGCCAGCAGTAAGGCAGGGAGGTATGGCTACACCTTC
>NA|TRBJ2-7|TRBV5-1|NA
CASSQPGVEQYF
TGCGCCAGCAGCCAACCTGGGGTAGAGCAGTACTTC
>NA|TRBJ1-6|TRBV5-1|NA
CASSLGVGYNSPLHF
TGCGCCAGCAGCTTGGGAGTGGGGTATAATTCACCCCTCCACTTT
>NA|TRBJ2-1|TRBV4-1|NA
CASSQEAGIALDEQFF
TGCGCCAGCAGCCAAGAAGCAGGAATCGCGCTAGATGAGCAGTTCTTC
>NA|TRBJ1-1|TRBV6-5|NA
CASSYSTRNTEAFF
TGTGCCAGCAGTTATTCGACAAGGAACACTGAAGCTTTCTTT
>TRBD1|TRBJ1-5|TRBV6-1|NA
CASTRTGDSNQPQHF
TGTGCCAGCACCCGGACAGGAGATAGCAATCAGCCCCAGCATTTT
>NA|TRBJ2-7|TRBV28|NA
CASQAGRSYEQYF
TGTGCCAGCCAGGCAGGACGCTCCTACGAGCAGTACTTC
>TRBD2|TRBJ2-7|TRBV6-1|NA
CASNPAGGSYEQYF
TGTGCCAGCAACCCAGCGGGAGGGTCCTACGAGCAGTACTTC
>TRBD1|TRBJ1-2|TRBV19|once
CASTQLTGTGVNGYTF
TGTGCCAGTACCCAACTGACCGGGACAGGGGTAAATGGCTACACCTTC
>NA|TRBJ2-7|TRBV28|once
CASTLGFRSYEQYF
TGTGCCAGCACCCTAGGGTTTAGATCCTACGAGCAGTACTTC
>NA|TRBJ1-3|TRBV11-2|NA
CASSLGVLSSGNTIYF
TGTGCCAGCAGCTTAGGAGTTCTGAGCTCTGGAAACACCATATATTTT
>TRBD1|TRBJ2-7|TRBV9|NA
CASSVRGTGSYEQYF
TGTGCCAGCAGCGTAAGGGGGACAGGGTCTTACGAGCAGTACTTC
>NA|TRBJ1-5|TRBV7-2|NA
CASSLAASSNQPQHF
TGTGCCAGCAGCTTAGCGGCCAGTAGCAATCAGCCCCAGCATTTT
>TRBD2|TRBJ2-7|TRBV7-8|few
CASSLSGGSYEQYF
TGTGCCAGCAGCTTATCGGGGGGCTCCTACGAGCAGTACTTC
>TRBD2|TRBJ2-2|TRBV6-1|NA
CASTLGLAVTGELFF
TGTGCCAGCACCTTAGGACTAGCGGTCACCGGGGAGCTGTTTTTT
>NA|TRBJ2-5|TRBV20-1|once
CSARDPTTQYF
TGCAGTGCTAGAGATCCAACCACCCAGTACTTC
>NA|TRBJ2-1|TRBV6-1|NA
CASRVQGGNEQFF
TGTGCCAGCAGGGTGCAGGGTGGCAATGAGCAGTTCTTC
>NA|TRBJ2-1|TRBV25-1|NA
CASSESYYTGYGNNEQFF
TGTGCCAGCAGTGAATCCTACTATACAGGTTACGGTAACAATGAGCAGTTCTTC
>TRBD1|TRBJ1-2|TRBV28|NA
CASSFSLYRDRGLGYTF
TGTGCCAGCAGTTTCTCCCTCTACCGGGACAGGGGCCTTGGCTACACCTTC
>TRBD1|TRBJ1-2|TRBV6-1|once
CASSLGTGFYGYTF
TGTGCCAGCAGCCTCGGGACAGGGTTTTATGGCTACACCTTC
>NA|TRBJ1-2|TRBV6-1|NA
CASSVASGALYGYTF
TGTGCCAGCAGTGTTGCATCCGGGGCTCTCTATGGCTACACCTTC
>NA|TRBJ1-3|TRBV6-5|once
CASRARLNGNTIYF
TGTGCCAGCAGAGCGCGTTTGAACGGAAACACCATATATTTT
>TRBD1|TRBJ2-1|TRBV19|NA
CASSITGGGEQFF
TGTGCCAGTAGTATAACAGGGGGCGGCGAGCAGTTCTTC
>NA|TRBJ2-5|TRBV5-1|NA
CASSLVQETQYF
TGCGCCAGCAGCTTGGTCCAAGAGACCCAGTACTTC